Included here is one T cell receptor beta chain sequence, with context. Participant ages covered about 18 to 95 years across about 25 US areas. The data were taken from a study of blood T cell repertoires in COVID-19. Study-wide background: Spain, Italy and the United States supplied samples that represented acute and convalescent COVID-19.

Method: immunoSEQ multiplex PCR; TCRdb's copy keeps in-frame clones and lacks some. The sample contains approximately 200,000 clones, 75% to 90% of which appear only once. Germline-derived CDR1 and CDR2 are SGHKS and YYEKEE (reference sequence). The ends lost 0 bases at V and 6 bases at J; junction bases unmatched: 8. The CDR3 consists of 15 residues. The sample comprised PBMCs or T cells enriched from blood (not recorded which). The chain has TRBV5-5 and TRBJ1-2; 7 nucleotides agree with TRBD1. The clonotype originates from a woman between 40 and 50 years old with acute COVID-19. CDR3 loop: CASSLADREEDGYTF. DNA for the CDR3: TGTGCCAGCAGCTTGGCCGACAGGGAAGAAGATGGCTACACCTTC.